This TCR beta chain was identified in a study of blood T cell repertoires in COVID-19. Overall study context: Acute-phase and convalescent COVID-19 samples originated in the United States, Italy and Spain. From T cells, B-cell-depleted T cells, or PBMCs came the material, which was cDNA or gDNA.

The CDR3 runs to 15 residues. Between the trimmed V and J ends, which lost 7 bases and 4 bases, there was a span of 19 bases. The germline V gene has CDR1 MDHEN and CDR2 SYDVKM. This clone was seen a few times. Under the authors' procedure: Reference gene primers were amplified, and this amplification served to estimate nucleated cell counts. Profiling relied on immunoSEQ multiplex PCR, and the TCRdb table lists in-frame clones only, not all of them. D and trimming come from the DNA, and the V and J calls and clone size come from that table. This sample has about 230,000 clones; roughly four fifths occur once, and the top ten carry less than 7.5%.

The V and J genes are TRBV28 and TRBJ1-2; D unresolved. Sequenced material: peripheral blood. This clonotype originated in a woman in her 50s with acute or convalescent COVID-19. The CDR3 DNA sequence: TGTGCCAGCAAAAAGGAGCGGGAGACCCTCTATGGCTACACCTTC. Its protein is CASKKERETLYGYTF.